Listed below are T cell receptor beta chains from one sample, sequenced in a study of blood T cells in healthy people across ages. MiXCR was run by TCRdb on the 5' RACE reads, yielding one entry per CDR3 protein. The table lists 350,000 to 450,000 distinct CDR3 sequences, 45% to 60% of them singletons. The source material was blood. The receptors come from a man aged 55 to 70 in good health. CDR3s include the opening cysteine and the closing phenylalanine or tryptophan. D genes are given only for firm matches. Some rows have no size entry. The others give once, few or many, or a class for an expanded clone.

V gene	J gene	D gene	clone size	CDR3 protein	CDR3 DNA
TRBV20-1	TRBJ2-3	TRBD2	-	CSAPAGLAGDYTQYF	TGCAGTGCTCCCGCCGGACTAGCGGGGGACTATACGCAGTATTTT
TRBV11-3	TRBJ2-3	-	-	CASSLGQSSDTQYF	TGTGCCAGCAGCTTAGGCCAGTCTTCAGATACGCAGTATTTT
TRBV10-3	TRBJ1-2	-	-	CASSGGEPSGYGYTF	TGTGCCTCTTCCGGGGGGGAACCCTCTGGGTATGGCTACACCTTC
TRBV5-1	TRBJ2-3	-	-	CASSLPPGRIRGTDTQYF	TGCGCCAGCAGCTTGCCCCCCGGAAGGATAAGAGGCACAGATACGCAGTATTTT
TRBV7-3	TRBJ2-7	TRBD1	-	CASSARQGSSYNEQYF	TGTGCCAGCAGCGCCCGACAGGGGAGCTCCTACAATGAGCAGTACTTC
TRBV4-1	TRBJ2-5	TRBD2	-	CASSLSSSGGGETQYF	TGCGCCAGCAGCCTCAGTAGTAGCGGGGGCGGGGAGACCCAGTACTTC
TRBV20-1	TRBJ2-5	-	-	CSARPPAKWTQYF	TGCAGTGCTAGACCCCCCGCAAAGTGGACCCAGTACTTC
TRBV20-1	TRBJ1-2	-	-	CSAIPFEAGYGYTF	TGCAGTGCTATCCCGTTTGAGGCAGGCTATGGCTACACCTTC
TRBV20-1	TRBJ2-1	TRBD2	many	CSASKGTSGLTWYNEQFF	TGCAGTGCTAGTAAAGGGACTAGCGGGCTGACTTGGTACAATGAGCAGTTCTTC
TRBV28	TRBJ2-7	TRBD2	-	CASSLPAGGSYEQYF	TGTGCCAGCAGCCTCCCAGCGGGGGGAAGCTACGAGCAGTACTTC
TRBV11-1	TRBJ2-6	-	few	CASSHTHSGANVLTF	TGTGCCAGCAGCCACACTCACTCTGGGGCCAACGTCCTGACTTTC
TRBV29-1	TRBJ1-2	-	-	CSVEDQGTYGYTF	TGCAGCGTTGAAGATCAGGGCACCTATGGCTACACCTTC
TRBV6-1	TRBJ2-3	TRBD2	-	CASSARLASVTDTQYF	TGTGCCAGCAGTGCCCGACTAGCGAGTGTTACAGATACGCAGTATTTT
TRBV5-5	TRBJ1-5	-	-	CASRPAGIDQPQHF	TGTGCCAGCAGGCCAGCAGGGATCGATCAGCCCCAGCATTTT
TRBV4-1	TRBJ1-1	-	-	CASSQVPQPNTEAFF	TGCGCCAGCAGCCAAGTTCCACAACCGAACACTGAAGCTTTCTTT
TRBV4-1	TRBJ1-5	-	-	CASSQVDRGFTSNQPQHF	TGCGCCAGCAGCCAAGTCGATAGGGGGTTTACGAGCAATCAGCCCCAGCATTTT